Listed below are T cell receptor beta chains from one sample, sequenced in a study of T-cell reconstitution after alpha-beta-depleted transplantation in children. TCRdb processed the PCR reads anew with MiXCR; each CDR3 protein has one entry. The repertoire holds around 960,000 distinct CDR3 sequences, with 25% to 30% as singletons. The starting material was PBMCs, mostly from graft donor cells, obtained 360 days after TCRalphabeta/CD19-depleted stem cell transplant. These receptors came from a boy under two years old who had a stem cell transplant for SCID, so the T cells may come from the graft donor. The CDR3 runs from the conserved cysteine through the conserved F or W. Fields, in order: D gene, V gene, J gene, clone size, CDR3 length, CDR3 protein, CDR3 DNA. D genes are given only for firm matches. A row's size may be missing; if present it is once, few, many or a size class.

TRBD1	TRBV10-3	TRBJ1-5	NA	12	CAIGDSVRPQHF	TGTGCCATAGGGGACAGCGTCCGGCCCCAGCATTTT
NA	TRBV7-8	TRBJ2-1	NA	13	CASSPPQAGEQFF	TGTGCCAGCAGCCCCCCGCAGGCCGGTGAGCAGTTCTTC
NA	TRBV24-1	TRBJ2-1	NA	15	CATSDGARTYNEQFF	TGTGCCACCAGTGATGGGGCGCGTACATACAATGAGCAGTTCTTC
NA	TRBV12-3/TRBV12-4	TRBJ1-1	few	15	CASTVGQTGGTEAFF	TGTGCCAGCACTGTCGGACAGACTGGAGGCACTGAAGCTTTCTTT
NA	TRBV12-3/TRBV12-4	TRBJ2-7	many	12	CASRTSLGEQYF	TGTGCCAGCAGGACGTCCCTCGGCGAGCAGTACTTC
TRBD1	TRBV12-3/TRBV12-4	TRBJ1-5	few	14	CASSSWTGGQPQHF	TGTGCCAGCAGTTCCTGGACAGGGGGTCAGCCCCAGCATTTT
TRBD1	TRBV6-2/TRBV6-3	TRBJ1-2	NA	14	CASSGTATNYGYTF	TGTGCCAGCAGTGGGACAGCGACTAACTATGGCTACACCTTC
NA	TRBV20-1	TRBJ1-6	NA	15	CSARFVQGTNSPLHF	TGCAGTGCTAGATTTGTTCAGGGAACAAATTCACCCCTCCACTTT
NA	TRBV29-1	TRBJ2-2	NA	15	CSVVGGGGKAGELFF	TGCAGCGTTGTCGGAGGTGGGGGAAAGGCCGGGGAGCTGTTTTTT
NA	TRBV7-9	TRBJ1-4	few	13	CASSPRRGEKLFF	TGTGCCAGCAGCCCCAGACGAGGAGAAAAACTGTTTTTT
NA	TRBV20-1	TRBJ2-3	NA	15	CSARDMRASTDTQYF	TGCAGTGCTAGAGATATGCGGGCTAGCACAGATACGCAGTATTTT
NA	TRBV3-1	TRBJ1-2	few	14	CASSQAVGYYGYTF	TGTGCCAGCAGCCAAGCGGTAGGGTACTATGGCTACACCTTC